This T cell receptor beta chain stems from a study of blood T cell repertoires in COVID-19. The Seattle patients, enrolled during active infection, were followed longitudinally. In the source study's methods: Reference gene primer amplification gave estimated nucleated cell counts. Some clones are missing from TCRdb's copy, which holds only in-frame ones; the method was immunoSEQ multiplex PCR. The V and J calls and the clone size are those of that table, but D and trimming were determined from the DNA. Of 200,000 to 250,000 clones in the sample, around 85% were seen once. CDR1 is SGDLS and CDR2 is YYNGEE in the germline V gene. The CDR3 has 16 amino acids. Trimming pared 0 bases from V and 1 base from J, leaving 10 bases between.

Source material: peripheral blood. This chain links TRBV9 with TRBJ2-2, with a tentative D call TRBD2 (5 bases). The receptor comes from a woman aged 70-85 years with COVID-19, enrolled during active disease. For the CDR3, the DNA is TGTGCCAGCAGCGTAGTAGAGCGGTTGAACACCGGGGAGCTGTTTTTT. This translates into CASSVVERLNTGELFF.